The text below deals with one T cell receptor beta chain. Its target is not known. This entry comes from a study of CD8 T cells in ankylosing spondylitis. Study-level results: Disease-associated clones were reportedly significantly overrepresented in matched ankylosing spondylitis synovial fluid.

The CDR3 consists of 11 residues. Trimming left V 4 bases short and J 11 bases short, with 14 bases between. Germline CDR1 and CDR2: GTSNPN and SVGIG (reference sequence). By quantitative 5'-RACE with molecular barcodes, the TCR beta libraries were made. A single record per CDR3 protein comes from TCRdb applying MiXCR to the 5' RACE reads. The sample records some 220,000 distinct CDR3 sequences, under 8.5% being singletons. Material for sequencing was blood, either unsorted or a sorted T cell fraction (not recorded which). This chain uses TRBV30 with TRBJ1-1; no clear D. This TCR was recovered from a female donor with ankylosing spondylitis or in good health (not recorded which). The CDR3 is CAWTGSWRAFF. The CDR3, as DNA: TGTGCCTGGACTGGATCGTGGAGGGCTTTCTTT.